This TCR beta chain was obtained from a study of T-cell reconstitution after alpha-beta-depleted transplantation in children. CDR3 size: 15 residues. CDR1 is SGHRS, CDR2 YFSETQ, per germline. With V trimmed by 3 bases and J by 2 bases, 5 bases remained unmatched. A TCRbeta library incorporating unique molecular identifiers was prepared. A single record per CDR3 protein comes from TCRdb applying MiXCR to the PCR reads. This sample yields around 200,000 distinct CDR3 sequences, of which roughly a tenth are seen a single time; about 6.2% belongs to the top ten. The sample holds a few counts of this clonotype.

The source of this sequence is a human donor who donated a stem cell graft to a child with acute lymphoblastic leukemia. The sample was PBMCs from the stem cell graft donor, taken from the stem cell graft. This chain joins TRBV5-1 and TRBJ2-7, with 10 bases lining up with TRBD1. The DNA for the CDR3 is TGCGCCAGCAGCTCGGGACAGGGGATTACCTACGAGCAGTACTTC. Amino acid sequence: CASSSGQGITYEQYF.